This is a list of T cell receptor beta chains from one sample in a study of cytomegalovirus exposure and HLA in healthy donors. Data came from immunoSEQ multiplex PCR; TCRdb stores just in-frame clones and leaves some out. The sample has roughly 180,000 clones; 77% are singletons. The specimen was PBMCs. These TCRs come from a woman in her 30s in good health and CMV-seropositive. CDR3s include the opening cysteine and the closing phenylalanine or tryptophan. A D gene is named only where the DNA matches it firmly.

J gene	D gene	V gene	CDR3 protein
TRBJ1-1	TRBD1	TRBV2	CASSGRTGLNTEAFF
TRBJ1-4	TRBD1	TRBV30	CAWSALTGRPEKLFF
TRBJ2-7	NA	TRBV11-3	CASSLVVDEQYF
TRBJ2-6	NA	TRBV19	CASYRAHSGANVLTF
TRBJ2-1	NA	TRBV7-2	CASSLAGAYNEQFF
TRBJ2-1	TRBD1	TRBV6-1	CASSEGTGAWNEQFF
TRBJ2-7	TRBD1	TRBV6-1	CASSVRQGSGSYEQYF
TRBJ2-7	NA	TRBV7-6	CASSLDSEQYF
TRBJ1-4	NA	TRBV2	CASRDVRGLSEKLFF
TRBJ2-1	TRBD1	TRBV30	CAWSVGTGANEQFF
TRBJ2-5	TRBD2	TRBV6-5	CASSYSPAGAETQYF
TRBJ2-1	TRBD2	TRBV6-5	CASSYSSGSYNEQFF
TRBJ2-7	NA	TRBV28	CASSSGVVSYGQYF
TRBJ1-5	NA	TRBV30	CAWGNSGFGPDQPQHF
TRBJ1-1	TRBD1	TRBV19	CASRNRQGLGNTEAFF
TRBJ1-5	TRBD1	TRBV28	CASSVIGTGRFNQPQHF
TRBJ2-1	TRBD2	TRBV29-1	CSVVAAGVGPYNEQFF
TRBJ1-5	NA	TRBV7-8	CASTLSQASNQPQHF
TRBJ2-5	NA	TRBV10-3	CAISEPKETQYF
TRBJ2-2	TRBD2	TRBV10-3	CAISEGPGLGGRANTGELFF
TRBJ2-3	NA	TRBV28	CASTHGRGSPGEYF
TRBJ1-1	NA	TRBV7-3	CASSFAGEGTEAFF
TRBJ1-1	NA	TRBV2	CASSKTGISGMTEAFF
TRBJ2-6	NA	TRBV6-1	CASSEARSSGANVLTF
TRBJ1-2	NA	TRBV19	CASSLWSNDRRAYGYTF
TRBJ2-7	TRBD2	TRBV19	CASSTVAGGLYEQYF
TRBJ1-5	TRBD1	TRBV28	CASSRNRGLGNQPQHF
TRBJ2-4	NA	TRBV2	CARSLAKNIQYF
TRBJ2-1	TRBD2	TRBV27	CASSLLVAGGPNNEQFF
TRBJ1-2	TRBD1	TRBV7-9	CASSPQGQGLDGYTF
TRBJ1-3	NA	TRBV6-1	CAEDTIYF
TRBJ2-7	TRBD1	TRBV25-1	CASSESVLGQGIREQYF
TRBJ1-5	NA	TRBV27	CASPDAFTGGNQPQHF
TRBJ2-7	TRBD2	TRBV9	CASSASGAQGREQYF
TRBJ1-1	NA	TRBV5-1	CASRLDSNTEAFF
TRBJ2-1	TRBD2	TRBV2	CASSRSSGNYNEQFF
TRBJ1-2	TRBD1	TRBV27	CASSLGDSYGYTF
TRBJ2-3	TRBD2	TRBV7-6	CASSAGGAPGITQYF
TRBJ2-1	TRBD1	TRBV7-2	CASSPGQGMGHEQFF
TRBJ2-4	NA	TRBV5-6	CASSLGGLGKSNIQYF
TRBJ2-3	NA	TRBV7-6	CASSLVSGRTDTQYF
TRBJ2-3	TRBD1	TRBV7-9	CSSSGTGQGSRGTDTQYF
TRBJ2-3	NA	TRBV30	CAWSEGRSTDTQYF
TRBJ2-1	TRBD1	TRBV27	CASSFSDRSNEQFF
TRBJ2-1	TRBD2	TRBV4-1	CASSQGTSGRYDEQFF
TRBJ2-1	TRBD2	TRBV7-9	CASSLPPRLAGEANEQFF
TRBJ1-1	NA	TRBV28	CASSLAGNTEAFF
TRBJ1-2	NA	TRBV7-9	CASSLGLGGYTF
TRBJ2-2	NA	TRBV6-5	CASSFVPGNTGELFF
TRBJ2-1	TRBD2	TRBV7-9	CASSLLAGGHNEQFF
TRBJ2-5	NA	TRBV5-7	CASSLIYGGSQETQYF